This T cell receptor beta chain came from a study of cytomegalovirus exposure and HLA in healthy donors. Study details: The roughly 120 million unique TCR beta sequences, from 150 million to 200 million T cells, were found by an earlier analysis.

The V end lost 0 bases, the J end lost 3 bases, and 9 bases lay between the germline ends. This CDR3 region has 16 residues. Germline V gives CDR1 LGHNA, CDR2 YNFKEQ. As for this clone: Its matching antigen is unknown.

Broader study findings: Sequences of the TCR beta chain were said to predict the HLA-A and HLA-B alleles of most subjects accurately. In a later analysis, specific HLA alleles were associated with 15,000 to 20,000 TCR beta sequences at a 0.05 false discovery rate.

It was with 60 Vbeta and 13 Jbeta primers that the PCR ran. The repertoire was sequenced with immunoSEQ multiplex PCR; TCRdb's copy has only in-frame clones and lacks some. The sample lists roughly 150,000 clones; roughly 85% were seen once. Sequencing was carried out using PBMCs. The source is a woman in her late teens or twenties in good health and CMV-seronegative. The V call is TRBV4-2, the J call TRBJ1-6; D possibly corresponds to TRBD1 (5 bases). DNA for the CDR3: TGTGCCAGCAGCCAAGACGGACAAGGCTATAATTCACCCCTCCACTTT. This sequence encodes CASSQDGQGYNSPLHF.